This TCR beta chain emerged from a study of a mutant IDH1 vaccine in newly diagnosed glioma. Clones were read by immunoSEQ multiplex PCR, and TCRdb kept only the in-frame ones, dropping some. In the table there are about 35,000 clones, around nine tenths of which are singletons. This sample's time point: baseline, week 1 (first vaccination visit). Treatment given: pre-vaccination baseline after standard-of-care therapy. The CDR3 length is 14 residues. Germline V gene lookup returns CDR1 GTSNPN and CDR2 SVGIG (reference sequence). J was trimmed by 4 bases and V by 3 bases; bases with no gene match: 6. This receptor was taken from a woman in her thirties or forties with glioma. The V and J genes are TRBV30 and TRBJ1-2; 9 nucleotides agree with TRBD1. The sequenced sample was PBMCs, obtained from a glioma patient treated with radiotherapy, temozolomide or both. The CDR3 region is CAWSPDRGIYGYTF. CDR3 nucleotides: TGTGCCTGGAGCCCGGACAGGGGCATCTATGGCTACACCTTC.